These 9 T cell receptor beta chains originate from one sample sequenced in a study of graft-versus-host responses after intestinal transplantation. Assay: immunoSEQ multiplex PCR; the TCRdb copy retains only in-frame clones and omits some. The table has 99,000 or so clones, roughly 87% seen once. No cognate antigen is known for these TCRs. This specimen was unstimulated CD4+ T cells sorted from spleen or lymph node cells, taken before intestinal transplant. The receptor source for this set is a human donor who received an intestinal transplant.

V and J are TRBV19 and TRBJ1-4, with D perhaps TRBD1 (5 bases). V was trimmed by 4 bases and J by 0 bases, leaving 12 bases between them. The germline CDR1 and CDR2 sequences are LNHDA and SQIVND (reference sequence). The CDR3 sequence is 16 residues long. CDR3: CASSKAQGSTNEKLFF. DNA for the CDR3: TGTGCCAGTAGTAAAGCCCAGGGCTCAACTAATGAAAAACTGTTTTTT.

DNA for the CDR3: TGTGCCAGCACCGGTCCTAATTGGGGCGCAGATACGCAGTATTTT. Its protein product is CASTGPNWGADTQYF. V is TRBV28 and J is TRBJ2-3, with a tentative D call TRBD1 (5 bases). The ends were cut back, 7 bases at V and 4 bases at J, with 18 bases in the middle. Germline V lookup: CDR1 MDHEN, CDR2 SYDVKM. The CDR3 totals 15 residues.

V and J are TRBV5-1 and TRBJ2-6; possible D gene TRBD2, 6 bases. Germline V gives CDR1 SGHRS, CDR2 YFSETQ. The CDR3 has 17 amino acids. V was pared by 4 bases and J by 4 bases, with 18 bases between. CDR3 nucleotide sequence: TGCGCCAGCAGCCGAAATAAACGGACTACCGGGGCCAACGTCCTGACTTTC. As protein: CASSRNKRTTGANVLTF. Complete variable domain (other parts from reference TRBV5-1 and TRBJ2-6): KAGVTQTPRYLIKTRGQQVTLSCSPISGHRSVSWYQQTPGQGLQFLFEYFSETQRNKGNFPGRFSGRQFSNSRSEMNVSTLELGDSALYLCASSRNKRTTGANVLTFGAGSRLTVL.

The V gene is TRBV28, the J gene TRBJ1-1; the D is unclear. The length of the CDR3 is 18 residues. The ends were cut back, 6 bases at V and 1 base at J, with 24 bases in the middle. CDR1 MDHEN and CDR2 SYDVKM come from the germline V gene. CDR3 coding DNA: TGTGCCAGCAGCCCGCCGGATTTCCCTCGACGAAGGAACACTGAAGCTTTCTTT. It codes for CASSPPDFPRRRNTEAFF. Full variable domain (outside the CDR3, taken from reference TRBV28 and TRBJ1-1): DVKVTQSSRYLVKRTGEKVFLECVQDMDHENMFWYRQDPGLGLRLIYFSYDVKMKEKGDIPEGYSVSREKKERFSLILESASTNQTSMYLCASSPPDFPRRRNTEAFFGQGTRLTVV.

This rearrangement joins TRBV10-3 to TRBJ1-1, with D possibly TRBD1 on 6 matching bases. V was shortened by 2 bases and J by 1 base, with 14 bases between the two germline ends. The CDR3 is made up of 16 amino acids. CDR1 is ENHRY and CDR2 is SYGVKD in the germline V gene. DNA for the CDR3: TGTGCCATCAGTGAGGTCCCAGGCAGGGGGAACACTGAAGCTTTCTTT. Protein product: CAISEVPGRGNTEAFF.

J is TRBJ1-5 and V is TRBV5-6, with 7 bases that match TRBD1. There are 15 residues in the CDR3. Trimming cost V 0 bases and J 7 bases; bases outside gene matches: 7. Germline lookup yields CDR1 SGHDT and CDR2 YYEEEE. The CDR3 nucleotides read TGTGCCAGCAGCTTGGGGGGACAGTTACGGCAGCCCCAGCATTTT. This encodes CASSLGGQLRQPQHF.

The chain is built from TRBV7-9 and TRBJ1-1; 10 bases map to TRBD1. Germline CDR1 SEHNR, CDR2 FQNEAQ (reference sequence). J gave up 5 bases and V 5 bases, and 11 bases lay outside the gene matches. CDR3 size: 16 residues. In DNA form, the CDR3 reads TGTGCCAGCAGCCTGGGGGACAGGGGATTGGGGACTGAAGCTTTCTTT. Amino acids: CASSLGDRGLGTEAFF.

The CDR3 DNA sequence: TGTGCCAGCAGCCGGACGGTAAACACTGAAGCTTTCTTT. Amino acids: CASSRTVNTEAFF. The chain couples TRBV7-2 to TRBJ1-1; D ambiguous. Germline V gene sequence: CDR1 SGHTA, CDR2 FQGNSA. The length of the CDR3 is 13 residues. V was pared by 5 bases and J by 2 bases, with 9 bases between.

The rearrangement joins TRBV25-1 to TRBJ2-3; possibly TRBD1 for D (6 bases). Germline CDR1 and CDR2: MGHDK and SYGVNS. The length of the CDR3 is 15 residues. Trimming took 1 base from V and 10 from J, leaving 18 bases between them. Here the CDR3 reads CASSESARGIISQYF. CDR3 DNA sequence: TGTGCCAGCAGTGAATCGGCCAGGGGTATTATTTCGCAGTATTTT.